This is a list of T cell receptor beta chains from one sample in a study of T cell responses to AZD1222 COVID-19 vaccine. The table came from immunoSEQ multiplex PCR; TCRdb's copy has only in-frame clones and leaves some out. The data show more than 85,000 clones, approximately 89% seen once. Sequenced here: peripheral blood, sampled 28 days after the second AZD1222 dose. Source of these receptors: an adult who received the AZD1222 COVID-19 vaccine. The CDR3 runs from the conserved cysteine through the conserved F or W. D genes are given only for firm matches. Where a row states a size, it is once, few, many or the class of an expanded clone; other rows omit it.

J gene	clone size	D gene	V gene	CDR3 protein	CDR3 DNA
TRBJ1-2	NA	NA	TRBV6-4	CASSDVGAARGGYTF	TGTGCCAGCAGTGACGTGGGGGCTGCGAGAGGGGGCTACACCTTC
TRBJ2-6	NA	TRBD2	TRBV3-1/TRBV3-2	CASSQGLAQSSGANVLTF	TGTGCCAGCAGCCAAGGACTAGCTCAAAGCTCTGGGGCCAACGTCCTGACTTTC
TRBJ2-7	NA	NA	TRBV19	CASSIGTSFYEQYF	TGTGCCAGTAGTATTGGGACATCTTTCTACGAGCAGTACTTC
TRBJ2-5	once	TRBD1	TRBV7-2	CASSPRQGARETQYF	TGTGCCAGCAGCCCCCGACAGGGGGCCCGGGAGACCCAGTACTTC
TRBJ1-5	NA	TRBD1	TRBV4-2	CASSQDRRGDQPQHF	TGTGCCAGCAGCCAAGACCGCAGGGGGGATCAGCCCCAGCATTTT
TRBJ1-4	NA	NA	TRBV29-1	CSVYISGVYSEKLFF	TGCAGCGTTTACATTTCGGGGGTCTATTCTGAAAAACTGTTTTTT
TRBJ2-3	NA	NA	TRBV24-1	CATSDLRGGGRRLEF	TGTGCCACCAGTGATTTGCGCGGAGGGGGGCGCAGGTTGGAGTTT
TRBJ1-2	NA	TRBD1	TRBV2	CACGDRTYGYTF	TGTGCCTGCGGGGACAGGACGTATGGCTACACCTTC
TRBJ2-7	NA	TRBD1	TRBV6-5	CASSYSTRQGGYEQYF	TGTGCCAGCAGTTACTCTACCCGACAGGGGGGGTACGAGCAGTACTTC
TRBJ1-3	NA	NA	TRBV10-3	CAIGGTSSGNTIYF	TGTGCCATCGGAGGCACCAGCTCTGGAAACACCATATATTTT
TRBJ1-1	few	NA	TRBV2	CASSLKGPGAFF	TGTGCCAGCAGCCTAAAGGGCCCAGGAGCTTTCTTT
TRBJ1-2	few	NA	TRBV6-5	CASSYSQGRRGYTF	TGTGCCAGCAGTTACTCGCAGGGACGAAGGGGCTACACCTTC
TRBJ2-7	NA	TRBD2	TRBV30	CAWSVALAGSYEQYF	TGTGCCTGGAGTGTCGCACTAGCGGGATCCTACGAGCAGTACTTC
TRBJ2-7	NA	NA	TRBV6-1	CASSEEEGEAYEQYF	TGTGCCAGCAGTGAAGAGGAGGGGGAAGCCTACGAGCAGTACTTC
TRBJ2-1	NA	NA	TRBV18	CASSTPDNEQFF	TGTGCCAGCTCAACCCCCGACAATGAGCAGTTCTTC